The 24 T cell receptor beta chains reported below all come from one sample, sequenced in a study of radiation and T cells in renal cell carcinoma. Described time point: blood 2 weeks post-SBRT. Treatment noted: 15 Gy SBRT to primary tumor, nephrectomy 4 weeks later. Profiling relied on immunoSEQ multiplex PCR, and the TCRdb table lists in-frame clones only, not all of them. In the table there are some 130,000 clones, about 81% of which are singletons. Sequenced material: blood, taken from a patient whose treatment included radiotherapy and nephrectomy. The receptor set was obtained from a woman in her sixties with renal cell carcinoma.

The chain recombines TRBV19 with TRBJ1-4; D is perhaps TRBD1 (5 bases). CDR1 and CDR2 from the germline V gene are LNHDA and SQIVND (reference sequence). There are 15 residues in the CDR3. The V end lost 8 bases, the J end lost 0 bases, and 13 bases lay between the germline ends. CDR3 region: CASRGLGATNEKLFF. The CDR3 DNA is TGTGCCAGTCGAGGACTGGGGGCAACTAATGAAAAACTGTTTTTT. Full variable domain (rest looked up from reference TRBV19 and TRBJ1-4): DGGITQSPKYLFRKEGQNVTLSCEQNLNHDAMYWYRQDPGQGLRLIYYSQIVNDFQKGDIAEGYSVSREKKESFPLTVTSAQKNPTAFYLCASRGLGATNEKLFFGSGTQLSVL.

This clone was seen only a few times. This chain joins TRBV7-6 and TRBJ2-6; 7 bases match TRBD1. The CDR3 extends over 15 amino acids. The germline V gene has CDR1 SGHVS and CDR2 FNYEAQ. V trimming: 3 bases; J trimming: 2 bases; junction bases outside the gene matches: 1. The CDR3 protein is CASSLTGPGANVLTF. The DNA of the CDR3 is TGTGCCAGCAGCTTGACAGGGCCTGGGGCCAACGTCCTGACTTTC.

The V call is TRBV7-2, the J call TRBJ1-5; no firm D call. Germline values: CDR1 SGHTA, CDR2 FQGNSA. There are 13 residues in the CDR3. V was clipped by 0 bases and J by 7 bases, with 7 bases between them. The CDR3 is CASSLAREQPQHF. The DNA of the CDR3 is TGTGCCAGCAGCTTAGCAAGGGAACAGCCCCAGCATTTT.

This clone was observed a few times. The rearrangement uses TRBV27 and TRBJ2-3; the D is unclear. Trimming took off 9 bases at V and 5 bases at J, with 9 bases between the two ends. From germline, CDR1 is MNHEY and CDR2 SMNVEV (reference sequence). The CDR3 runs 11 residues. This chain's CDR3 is CASWYGDTQYF. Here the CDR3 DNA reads TGTGCCAGTTGGTATGGAGATACGCAGTATTTT.

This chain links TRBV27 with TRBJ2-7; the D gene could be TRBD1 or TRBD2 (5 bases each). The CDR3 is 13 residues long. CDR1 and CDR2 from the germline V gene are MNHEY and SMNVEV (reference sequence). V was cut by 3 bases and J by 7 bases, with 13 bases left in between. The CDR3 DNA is TGTGCCAGCAGTTTGGGTCAGGGAGTAGAGCAGTACTTC. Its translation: CASSLGQGVEQYF.

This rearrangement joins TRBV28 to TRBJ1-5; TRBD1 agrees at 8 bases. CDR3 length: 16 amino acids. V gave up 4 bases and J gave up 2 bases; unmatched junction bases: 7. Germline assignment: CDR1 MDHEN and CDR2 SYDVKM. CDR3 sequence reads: CASSSLWGQGNQPQHF. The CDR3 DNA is TGTGCCAGCAGTTCCCTCTGGGGACAGGGCAATCAGCCCCAGCATTTT.

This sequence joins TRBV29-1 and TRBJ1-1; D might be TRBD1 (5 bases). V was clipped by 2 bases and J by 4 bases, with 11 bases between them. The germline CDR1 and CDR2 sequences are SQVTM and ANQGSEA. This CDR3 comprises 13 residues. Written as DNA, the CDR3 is TGCAGCGTTGAACCCAGGGATAGCACTGAAGCTTTCTTT. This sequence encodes CSVEPRDSTEAFF.

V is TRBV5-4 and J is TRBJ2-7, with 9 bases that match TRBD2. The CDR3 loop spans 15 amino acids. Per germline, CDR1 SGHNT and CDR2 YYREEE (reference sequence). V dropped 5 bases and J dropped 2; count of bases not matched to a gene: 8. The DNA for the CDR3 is TGTGCCAGCAGTCTCAAGCGGGGGGACCCCTACGAGCAGTACTTC. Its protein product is CASSLKRGDPYEQYF. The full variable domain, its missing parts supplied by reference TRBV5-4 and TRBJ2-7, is ETGVTQSPTHLIKTRGQQVTLRCSSQSGHNTVSWYQQALGQGPQFIFQYYREEENGRGNFPPRFSGLQFPNYSSELNVNALELDDSALYLCASSLKRGDPYEQYFGPGTRLTVT.

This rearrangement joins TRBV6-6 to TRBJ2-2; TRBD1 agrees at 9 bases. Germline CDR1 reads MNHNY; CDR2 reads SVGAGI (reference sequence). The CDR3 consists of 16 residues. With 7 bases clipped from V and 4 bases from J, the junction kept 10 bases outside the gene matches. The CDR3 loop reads CASILRGTGSTGELFF. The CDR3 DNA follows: TGTGCCAGCATCCTTAGGGGGACAGGGTCCACCGGGGAGCTGTTTTTT.

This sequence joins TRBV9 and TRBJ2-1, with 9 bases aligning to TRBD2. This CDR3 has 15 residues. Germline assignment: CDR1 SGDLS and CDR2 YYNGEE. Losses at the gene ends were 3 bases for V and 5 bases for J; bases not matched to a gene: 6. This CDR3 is CASSASAGGHNEQFF. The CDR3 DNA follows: TGTGCCAGCAGCGCCTCAGCGGGGGGCCACAATGAGCAGTTCTTC.

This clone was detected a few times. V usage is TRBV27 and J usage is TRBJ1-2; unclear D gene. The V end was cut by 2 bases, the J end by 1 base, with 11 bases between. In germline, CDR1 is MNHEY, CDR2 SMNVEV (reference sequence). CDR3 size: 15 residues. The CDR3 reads CASSLRRNLNYGYTF. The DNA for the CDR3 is TGTGCCAGCAGTTTACGCAGAAACCTTAACTATGGCTACACCTTC.

CDR3: CASSISGRSSYNSPLHF. CDR3 nucleotides: TGTGCCAGCAGTATATCAGGGAGGAGCTCCTATAATTCACCCCTCCACTTT. V gene TRBV2 combines with J gene TRBJ1-6; perhaps TRBD1 as D (5 bases). V lost 5 bases and J lost 0, with 14 bases in between. This CDR3 spans 17 amino acids. The V gene's germline CDR1 is SNHLY and CDR2 FYNNEI.

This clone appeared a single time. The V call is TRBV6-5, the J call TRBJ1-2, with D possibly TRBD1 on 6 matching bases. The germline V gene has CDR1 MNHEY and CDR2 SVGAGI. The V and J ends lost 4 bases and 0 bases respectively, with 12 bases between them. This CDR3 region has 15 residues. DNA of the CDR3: TGTGCCAGCAGTTCCCGACAGGTAGCTAACTATGGCTACACCTTC. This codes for CASSSRQVANYGYTF.

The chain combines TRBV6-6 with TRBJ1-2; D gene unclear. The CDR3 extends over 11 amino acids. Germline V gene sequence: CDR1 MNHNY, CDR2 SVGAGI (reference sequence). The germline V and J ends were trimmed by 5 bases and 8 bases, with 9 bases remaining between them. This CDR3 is CASSPNSGYTF. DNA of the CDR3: TGTGCCAGCAGTCCAAACAGCGGCTACACCTTC.

The DNA for the CDR3 is TGTGCCATCAGGGGGCTGACAGGACCAATGAACACTGAAGCTTTCTTT. This sequence encodes CAIRGLTGPMNTEAFF. V gene TRBV10-3 combines with J gene TRBJ1-1; the D gene is possibly TRBD1 (6 bases). Trimming removed 6 bases from V and 0 bases from J, with 17 bases in between. CDR1 and CDR2 (germline): ENHRY, SYGVKD. The CDR3 length is 16 residues.

The CDR3 nucleotides read TGTGCCAGTAGGCCGGGACAGGGGGTAGTGGATGAGCAGTTCTTC. This translates into CASRPGQGVVDEQFF. The chain joins TRBV19 to TRBJ2-1; 11 nucleotides line up with TRBD1. CDR3 length equals 15 residues. Germline V gene data show CDR1 as LNHDA and CDR2 as SQIVND (reference sequence). J was trimmed by 8 bases and V by 6 bases; bases with no gene match: 9.

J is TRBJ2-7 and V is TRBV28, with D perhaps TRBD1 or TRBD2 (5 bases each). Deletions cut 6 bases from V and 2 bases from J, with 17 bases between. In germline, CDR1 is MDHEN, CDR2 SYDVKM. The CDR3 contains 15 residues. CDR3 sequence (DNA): TGTGCCAGCAGCATTAACCTCGGGACGGCCTACGAGCAGTACTTC. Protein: CASSINLGTAYEQYF.

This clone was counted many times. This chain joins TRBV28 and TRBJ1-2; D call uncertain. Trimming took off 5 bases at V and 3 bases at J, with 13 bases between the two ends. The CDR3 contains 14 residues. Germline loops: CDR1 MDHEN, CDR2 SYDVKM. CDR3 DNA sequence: TGTGCCAGCAGTCCGGGAGGGATGGACTATGGCTACACCTTC. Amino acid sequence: CASSPGGMDYGYTF.

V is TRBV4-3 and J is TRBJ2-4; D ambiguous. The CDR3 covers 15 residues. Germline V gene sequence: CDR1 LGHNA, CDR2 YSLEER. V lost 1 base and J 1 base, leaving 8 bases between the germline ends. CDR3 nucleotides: TGCGCCAGCAGCCAAGTAGCCGGGGCCAAAAACATTCAGTACTTC. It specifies CASSQVAGAKNIQYF.

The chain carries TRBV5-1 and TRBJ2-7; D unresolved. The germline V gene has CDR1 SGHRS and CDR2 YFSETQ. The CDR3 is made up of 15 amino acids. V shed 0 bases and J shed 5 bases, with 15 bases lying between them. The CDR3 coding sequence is TGCGCCAGCAGCTTGGAGGCTCTATCAATGAACGAGCAGTACTTC. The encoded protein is CASSLEALSMNEQYF.

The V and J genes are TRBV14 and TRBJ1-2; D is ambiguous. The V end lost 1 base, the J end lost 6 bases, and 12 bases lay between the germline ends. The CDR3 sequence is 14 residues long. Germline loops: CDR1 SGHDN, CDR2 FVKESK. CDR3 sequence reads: CASSQGASLNGYTF. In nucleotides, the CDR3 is TGTGCCAGCAGCCAAGGAGCGAGTTTAAATGGCTACACCTTC.

The CDR3 DNA reads as TGTGCCAGCAGCCAAGGGGCTAGCGGGGGGGTGCAGAATGAGCAGTTCTTC. As protein: CASSQGASGGVQNEQFF. The chain uses TRBV4-2 and TRBJ2-1; 12 positions match TRBD2. V gave up 1 base and J gave up 7 bases; unmatched junction bases: 8. CDR1 and CDR2 (germline): LGHNA, YNFKEQ. This CDR3 region has 17 residues.

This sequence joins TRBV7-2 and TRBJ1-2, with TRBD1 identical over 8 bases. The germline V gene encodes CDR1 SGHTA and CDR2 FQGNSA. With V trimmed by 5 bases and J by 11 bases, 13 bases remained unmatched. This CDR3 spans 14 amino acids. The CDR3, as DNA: TGTGCCAGCAGCCGAGGGACAGGCGGATCTTCATACACCTTC. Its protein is CASSRGTGGSSYTF.

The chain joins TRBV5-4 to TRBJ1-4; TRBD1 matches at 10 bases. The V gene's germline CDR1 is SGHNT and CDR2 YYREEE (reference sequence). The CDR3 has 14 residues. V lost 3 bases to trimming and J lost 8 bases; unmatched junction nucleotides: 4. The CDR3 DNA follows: TGTGCCAGCAGCTGGGACAGGGGTGGGGAAAAACTGTTTTTT. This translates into CASSWDRGGEKLFF.